The next 10 T cell receptor beta chains were all read from a single sample in a study of patients with pleural tuberculosis. Using its own MiXCR run on the reads, TCRdb lists one record per CDR3 protein. The data contain around 54,000 distinct CDR3 sequences, about 7.3% of them singletons. The receptors were gathered from a human donor with pleural tuberculosis.

This clonotype showed up many times. The CDR3 nucleotides are TGTGCCACCCAGGGAGCTAATGAAAAACTGTTTTTT. This codes for CATQGANEKLFF. V and J are TRBV11-2 and TRBJ1-4; D may be TRBD1 (5 bases). CDR3 size: 12 residues. Germline loops: CDR1 SGHAT, CDR2 FQNNGV. V lost 10 bases, J lost 3 bases, and 9 bases lay in between. The whole variable domain, remainder taken from reference TRBV11-2 and TRBJ1-4, is EAGVAQSPRYKIIEKRQSVAFWCNPISGHATLYWYQQILGQGPKLLIQFQNNGVVDDSQLPKDRFSAERLKGVDSTLKIQPAKLEDSAVYLCATQGANEKLFFGSGTQLSVL.

This clonotype was seen many times. The V call is TRBV6-5, the J call TRBJ2-3, with unresolved D. The germline CDR1 and CDR2 sequences are MNHEY and SVGAGI. The CDR3 has 12 amino acids. The V and J ends lost 4 bases and 9 bases respectively, with 11 bases between them. The CDR3 loop reads CASSLSPGTQYF. CDR3 nucleotides: TGTGCCAGCAGTTTGTCCCCTGGCACGCAGTATTTT.

As concerns this clonotype: A much larger clone lies a single base off, so this may be a read error. The V and J genes are TRBV12-3 or TRBV12-4 and TRBJ2-1; 7 bases line up with TRBD2. The CDR3 has 14 amino acids. V shed 4 bases, J shed 6 bases, and the junction held 6 bases outside the gene matches. Here the CDR3 reads CASSSRGGCNEQFF. CDR3 nucleotide sequence: TGTGCCAGCAGTTCCCGGGGAGGGTGCAATGAGCAGTTCTTC.

This clonotype was detected ten times or more. V gene TRBV12-3 or TRBV12-4 combines with J gene TRBJ2-5, with D possibly matching TRBD2 (6 bases). Trimming pared 6 bases from V and 2 bases from J, leaving 13 bases between. The CDR3 spans 14 residues. The CDR3 coding sequence is TGTGCCAGCAGACCCGACCTAGCGCAAGAGACCCAGTACTTC. Protein: CASRPDLAQETQYF.

This clonotype was seen repeatedly, ten times or more. This rearrangement joins TRBV27 to TRBJ1-1, with D unresolved. The CDR3 length is 15 residues. Looked up from germline, CDR1 is MNHEY and CDR2 is SMNVEV (reference sequence). V was pared by 0 bases and J by 3 bases, with 11 bases between. The CDR3 loop is CASSLSGFGDTEAFF. DNA of the CDR3: TGTGCCAGCAGTTTATCGGGGTTTGGGGACACTGAAGCTTTCTTT.

DNA of the CDR3: TGTGCCTGTATTGGGGGTCGGGCAGCTTTCTTT. It is translated as CACIGGRAAFF. The J gene is TRBJ1-1, the V gene TRBV30, with D perhaps TRBD1 (5 bases). V gave up 6 bases and J gave up 10 bases, with 15 bases separating them. This CDR3 contains 11 residues. Germline V gives CDR1 GTSNPN, CDR2 SVGIG (reference sequence). Full variable domain (outside the CDR3, taken from reference TRBV30 and TRBJ1-1): SQTIHQWPATLVQPVGSPLSLECTVEGTSNPNLYWYRQAAGRGLQLLFYSVGIGQISSEVPQNLSASRPQDRQFILSSKKLLLSDSGFYLCACIGGRAAFFGQGTRLTVV.

This clonotype was detected ten times or more. The chain carries TRBV6-1 and TRBJ1-1, with D uncertain. The V end was cut by 2 bases, the J end by 3 bases, with 4 bases between. Per the germline V gene, CDR1 is MNHNS and CDR2 is SASEGT. The CDR3 contains 12 residues. CDR3 nucleotide sequence: TGTGCCAGCAGTGAATTGTACACTGAAGCTTTCTTT. Its translation: CASSELYTEAFF.

This sequence joins TRBV3-1 and TRBJ2-4; a weak D match, TRBD2 (5 bases). Trimming left V 1 base short and J 4 bases short, with 5 bases between. Germline lookup yields CDR1 LGHDT and CDR2 YNNKEL (reference sequence). The length of the CDR3 is 13 residues. The CDR3 protein is CASSQGGKNIQYF. The CDR3 DNA sequence: TGTGCCAGCAGCCAAGGAGGGAAAAACATTCAGTACTTC.

This clonotype was counted at least ten times. The V call is TRBV6-2 or TRBV6-3, the J call TRBJ2-3; TRBD1 agrees at 11 bases. The CDR3 is 15 amino acids. CDR1 is MNHEY and CDR2 is SVGEGT in the germline V gene. V trimming: 6 bases; J trimming: 3 bases; junction bases outside the gene matches: 5. The CDR3 loop reads CASSYGQGATDTQYF. In DNA form, the CDR3 reads TGTGCCAGCAGCTATGGACAGGGGGCAACAGATACGCAGTATTTT.

This clonotype was detected ten times or more. J is TRBJ2-7 and V is TRBV7-6; 8 nucleotides match TRBD1. V shed 2 bases, J shed 2 bases, and the junction held 2 bases outside the gene matches. CDR1 is SGHVS, CDR2 FNYEAQ, per germline. The length of the CDR3 is 14 residues. CDR3: CASSLQGATYEQYF. CDR3 nucleotide sequence: TGTGCCAGCAGCTTACAGGGGGCAACCTACGAGCAGTACTTC.